This entry describes one T cell receptor beta chain. Its antigen remains unknown. This sample was included in a study of shared clonotypes between healthy human individuals. Repertoires were generated with immunoSEQ multiplex PCR, while TCRdb's copy carries only in-frame clones and drops some. The data hold fewer than 350,000 clones, with roughly 84% observed a single time. J gave up 5 bases and V 4 bases, and 9 bases lay outside the gene matches. Germline V gene sequence: CDR1 MGHRA, CDR2 YSYEKL. The length of the CDR3 is 15 residues. Broader study findings: Clonotype sharing across donors was expected to vary with sequencing depth.

Sequencing input: memory CD8+ T cells sorted from blood. As for subset: CD45RO+ cells pooled with CCR7-negative TemRA cells. The receptor comes from a man between 18 and 35 years old in good health. This chain uses TRBV4-1 with TRBJ2-7; 9 bases are shared with TRBD2. The CDR3: CASSPPSGTMHEQYF. CDR3 nucleotides: TGCGCCAGCAGCCCCCCTAGCGGGACAATGCACGAGCAGTACTTC.